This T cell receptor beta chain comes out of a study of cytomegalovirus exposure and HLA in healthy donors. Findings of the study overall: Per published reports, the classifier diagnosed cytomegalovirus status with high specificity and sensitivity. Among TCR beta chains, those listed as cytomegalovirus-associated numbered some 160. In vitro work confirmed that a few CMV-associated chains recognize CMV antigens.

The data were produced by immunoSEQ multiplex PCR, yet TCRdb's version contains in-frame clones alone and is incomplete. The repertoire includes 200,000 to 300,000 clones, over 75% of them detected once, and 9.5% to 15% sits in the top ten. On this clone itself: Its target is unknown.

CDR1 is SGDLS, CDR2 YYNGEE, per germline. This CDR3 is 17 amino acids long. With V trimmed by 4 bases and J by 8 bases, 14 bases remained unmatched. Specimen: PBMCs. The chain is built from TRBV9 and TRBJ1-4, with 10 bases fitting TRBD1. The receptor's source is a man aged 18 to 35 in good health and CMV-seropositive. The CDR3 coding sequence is TGTGCCAGCAGCCAGGGACAGGGGACCGCTTCAGGGGAAAAACTGTTTTTT. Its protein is CASSQGQGTASGEKLFF.